Here is one T cell receptor (beta chain) with its context. CDR3 length: 13 amino acids. V lost 2 bases to trimming and J lost 6 bases; unmatched junction nucleotides: 2. This specimen comes from a study of CD4 and CD8 cells across lung adenocarcinoma regions. TCRdb reanalysed the PCR reads using MiXCR and keeps one entry per CDR3 protein. The sample has 5,000 or so distinct CDR3 sequences, just under 60% seen once. What was sequenced was CD4+ T cells from the center of a lung tumor. The chain carries TRBV12-3 or TRBV12-4 and TRBJ2-7; TRBD1 agrees at 9 bases. This clonotype was obtained from a male donor with lung adenocarcinoma. The CD4 and CD8 labels of this study may be unreliable. CDR3: CASSLRQGGEQYF. In DNA form, the CDR3 reads TGTGCCAGCAGTTTAAGACAGGGGGGCGAGCAGTACTTC.